This T cell receptor beta chain was sequenced during a study of beta chain features in type 1 diabetes. Whole-study findings and limits: Fewer insertions but more deletions were seen at VDJ junctions in type 1 diabetes patients.

The whole isolated RNA underwent reverse transcription, so sequencing captured expressed TCRB transcripts. The method was immunoSEQ multiplex PCR; TCRdb's version includes in-frame clones alone and lacks a portion of them. The sample has under 500,000 clones, about 30% seen once. In total, each donor contributed a single heparinised blood draw that averaged around 0.12 L. Cells sorted by CD45RO/CCR7/CD25/CD127/CD95/CD27 comprised CD4+ naive, central memory, regulatory and stem cell-like memory cells. Purity exceeded 95% in all sorted populations. Turning to this clone: The antigen remains undetermined.

V trimming: 1 base; J trimming: 0 bases; junction bases outside the gene matches: 1. The CDR3 sequence is 17 residues long. Germline CDR1 is LNHNV and CDR2 is YYDKDF (reference sequence). The V and J genes are TRBV15 and TRBJ2-4; TRBD2 aligns across 12 bases. The receptor was isolated from a man aged 18 to 30 in good health. The source material was naive CD4+ T cells from blood. The CDR3 DNA reads as TGTGCCACCAGCAGAGGGGGACTAGCGGGAGCCAAAAACATTCAGTACTTC. It encodes CATSRGGLAGAKNIQYF.